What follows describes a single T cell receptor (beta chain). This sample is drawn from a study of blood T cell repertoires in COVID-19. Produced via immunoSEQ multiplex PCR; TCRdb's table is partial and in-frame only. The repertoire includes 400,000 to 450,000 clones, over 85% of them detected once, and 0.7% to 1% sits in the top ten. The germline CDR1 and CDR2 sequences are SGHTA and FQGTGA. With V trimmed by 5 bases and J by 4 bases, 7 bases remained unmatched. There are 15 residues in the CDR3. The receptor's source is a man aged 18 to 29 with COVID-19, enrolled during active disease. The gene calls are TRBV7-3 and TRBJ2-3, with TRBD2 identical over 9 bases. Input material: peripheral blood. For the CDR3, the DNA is TGTGCCAGCAGCCCTTTAGCGGGAGTGGCAGATACGCAGTATTTT. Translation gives CASSPLAGVADTQYF.